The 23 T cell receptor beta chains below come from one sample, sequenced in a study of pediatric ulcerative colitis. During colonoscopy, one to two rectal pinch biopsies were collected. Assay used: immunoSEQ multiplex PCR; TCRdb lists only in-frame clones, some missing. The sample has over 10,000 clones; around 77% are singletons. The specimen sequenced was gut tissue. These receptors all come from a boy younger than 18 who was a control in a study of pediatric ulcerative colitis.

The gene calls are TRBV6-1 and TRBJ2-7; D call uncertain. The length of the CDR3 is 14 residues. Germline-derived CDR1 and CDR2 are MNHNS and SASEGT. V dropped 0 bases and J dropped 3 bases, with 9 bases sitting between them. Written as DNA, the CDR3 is TGTGCCAGCAGTGAAGCCATGGACGGCTACGAGCAGTACTTC. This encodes CASSEAMDGYEQYF.

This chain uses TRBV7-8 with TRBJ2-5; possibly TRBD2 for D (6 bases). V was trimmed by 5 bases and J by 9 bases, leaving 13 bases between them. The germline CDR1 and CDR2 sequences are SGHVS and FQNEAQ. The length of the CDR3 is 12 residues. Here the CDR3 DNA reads TGTGCCAGCAGCCCTGGGGGGATGGCCCAGTACTTC. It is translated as CASSPGGMAQYF.

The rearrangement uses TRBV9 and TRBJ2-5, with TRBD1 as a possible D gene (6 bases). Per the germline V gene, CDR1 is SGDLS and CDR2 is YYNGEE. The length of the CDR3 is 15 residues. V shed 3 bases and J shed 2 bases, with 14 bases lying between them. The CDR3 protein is CASSAATGQQETQYF. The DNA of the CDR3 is TGTGCCAGCAGCGCAGCCACTGGACAGCAAGAGACCCAGTACTTC.

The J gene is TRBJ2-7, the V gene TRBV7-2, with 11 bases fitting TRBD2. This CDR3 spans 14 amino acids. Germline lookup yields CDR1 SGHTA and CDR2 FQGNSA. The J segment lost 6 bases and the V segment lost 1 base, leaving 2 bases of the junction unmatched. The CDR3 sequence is CASSLETSGSEQYV. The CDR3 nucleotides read TGTGCCAGCAGCTTAGAAACTAGCGGGAGCGAGCAGTACGTC.

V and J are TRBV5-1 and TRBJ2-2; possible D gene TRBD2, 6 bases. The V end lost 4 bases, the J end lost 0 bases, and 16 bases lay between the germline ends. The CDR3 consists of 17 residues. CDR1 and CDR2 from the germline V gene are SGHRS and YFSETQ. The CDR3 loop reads CASSPQPGLTNTGELFF. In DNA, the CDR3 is TGCGCCAGCAGCCCGCAACCGGGACTGACGAACACCGGGGAGCTGTTTTTT.

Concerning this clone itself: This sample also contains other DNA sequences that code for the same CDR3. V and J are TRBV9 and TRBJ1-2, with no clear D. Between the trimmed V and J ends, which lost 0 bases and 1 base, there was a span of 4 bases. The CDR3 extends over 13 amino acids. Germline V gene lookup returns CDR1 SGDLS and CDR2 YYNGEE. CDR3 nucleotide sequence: TGTGCCAGCAGCGTAGAACTTAACTATGGCTACACCTTC. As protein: CASSVELNYGYTF.

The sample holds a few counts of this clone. The CDR3 loop reads CASSLGAGYTF. CDR3 sequence (DNA): TGTGCCAGCTCACTGGGGGCTGGCTACACCTTC. The chain employs TRBV18 and TRBJ1-2, with D tentatively TRBD1 (6 bases). The CDR3 length is 11 residues. Trimming removed 4 bases from V and 7 bases from J, with 7 bases in between. CDR1 and CDR2 (germline): KGHSH, LQKENI.

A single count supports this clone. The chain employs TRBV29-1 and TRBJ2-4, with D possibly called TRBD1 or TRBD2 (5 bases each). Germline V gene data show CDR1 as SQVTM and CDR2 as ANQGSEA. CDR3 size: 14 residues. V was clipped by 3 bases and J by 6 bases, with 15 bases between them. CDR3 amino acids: CSVDFEGFGNIQYF. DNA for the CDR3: TGCAGCGTTGACTTTGAGGGGTTCGGAAACATTCAGTACTTC.

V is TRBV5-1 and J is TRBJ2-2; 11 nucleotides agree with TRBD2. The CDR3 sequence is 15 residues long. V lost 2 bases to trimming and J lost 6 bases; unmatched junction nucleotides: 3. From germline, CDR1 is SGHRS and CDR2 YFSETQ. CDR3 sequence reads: CASSFTSGSSGELFF. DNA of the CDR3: TGCGCCAGCAGCTTTACTAGCGGGAGCTCCGGGGAGCTGTTTTTT. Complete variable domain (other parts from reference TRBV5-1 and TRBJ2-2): KAGVTQTPRYLIKTRGQQVTLSCSPISGHRSVSWYQQTPGQGLQFLFEYFSETQRNKGNFPGRFSGRQFSNSRSEMNVSTLELGDSALYLCASSFTSGSSGELFFGEGSRLTVL.

The CDR3 DNA follows: TGTGCCAGCAGTCCGCCCGGCTCTGGGGCCAACGTCCTGACTTTC. Its translation: CASSPPGSGANVLTF. The chain has TRBV27 and TRBJ2-6; unclear D gene. Germline V gene data show CDR1 as MNHEY and CDR2 as SMNVEV (reference sequence). The CDR3 covers 15 residues. V was pared by 5 bases and J by 0 bases, with 8 bases between.

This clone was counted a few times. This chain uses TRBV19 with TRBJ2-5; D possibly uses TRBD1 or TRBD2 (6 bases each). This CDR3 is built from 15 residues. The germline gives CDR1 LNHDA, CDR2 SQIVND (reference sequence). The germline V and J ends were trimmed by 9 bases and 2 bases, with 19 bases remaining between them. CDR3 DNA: TGTGCCAGCCAAAGGGTGGGGGGCTCTCAAGAGACCCAGTACTTC. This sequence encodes CASQRVGGSQETQYF.

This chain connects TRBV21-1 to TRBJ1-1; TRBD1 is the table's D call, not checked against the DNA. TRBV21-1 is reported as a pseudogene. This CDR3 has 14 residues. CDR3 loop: CASSKVQGSTEAFF. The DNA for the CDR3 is TGTGCCAGCAGCAAGGTCCAGGGTTCCACTGAAGCTTTCTTT.

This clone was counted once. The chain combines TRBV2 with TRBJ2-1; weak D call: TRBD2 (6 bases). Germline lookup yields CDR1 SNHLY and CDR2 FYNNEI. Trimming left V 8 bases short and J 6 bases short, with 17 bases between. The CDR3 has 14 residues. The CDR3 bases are TGTGCCAGCTCGGGGGACCTCGGACCCAATGAGCAGTTCTTC. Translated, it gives CASSGDLGPNEQFF.

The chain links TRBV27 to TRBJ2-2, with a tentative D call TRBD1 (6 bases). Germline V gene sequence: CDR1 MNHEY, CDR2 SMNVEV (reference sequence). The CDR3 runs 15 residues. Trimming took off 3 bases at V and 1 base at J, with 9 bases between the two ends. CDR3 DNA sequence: TGTGCCAGCAGTTTTCAGACAGGGAACACCGGGGAGCTGTTTTTT. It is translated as CASSFQTGNTGELFF.

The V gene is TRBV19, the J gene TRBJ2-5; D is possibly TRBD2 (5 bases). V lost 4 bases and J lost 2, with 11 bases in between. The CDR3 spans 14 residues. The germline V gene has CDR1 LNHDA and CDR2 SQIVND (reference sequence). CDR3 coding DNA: TGTGCCAGTAGTAGGGGTTCGGGGCAAGAGACCCAGTACTTC. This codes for CASSRGSGQETQYF.

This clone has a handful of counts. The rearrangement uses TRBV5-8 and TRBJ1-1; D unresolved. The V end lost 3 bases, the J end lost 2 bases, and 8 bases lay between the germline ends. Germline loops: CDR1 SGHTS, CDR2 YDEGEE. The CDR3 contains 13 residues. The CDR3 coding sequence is TGTGCCAGCAGCTGGAGGCAAAACACTGAAGCTTTCTTT. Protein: CASSWRQNTEAFF.

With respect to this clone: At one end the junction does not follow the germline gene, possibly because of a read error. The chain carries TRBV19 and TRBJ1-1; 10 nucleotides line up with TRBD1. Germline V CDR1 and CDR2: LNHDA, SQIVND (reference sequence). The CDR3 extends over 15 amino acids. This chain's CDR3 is CASKRQGAANNEAFF. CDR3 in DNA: TGTGCCAGTAAAAGACAGGGGGCAGCGAACAATGAAGCTTTCTTT.

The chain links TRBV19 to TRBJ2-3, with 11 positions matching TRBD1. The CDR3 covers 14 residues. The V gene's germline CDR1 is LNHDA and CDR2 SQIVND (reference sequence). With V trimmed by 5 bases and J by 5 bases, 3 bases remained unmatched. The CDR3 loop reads CASSPGQGGDTQYF. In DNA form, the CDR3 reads TGTGCCAGTAGTCCGGGACAGGGGGGAGATACGCAGTATTTT.

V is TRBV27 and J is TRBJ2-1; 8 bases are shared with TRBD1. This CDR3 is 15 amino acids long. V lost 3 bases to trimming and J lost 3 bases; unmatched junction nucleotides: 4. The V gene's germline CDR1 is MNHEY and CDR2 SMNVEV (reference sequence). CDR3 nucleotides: TGTGCCAGCAGTTTTCGGACAGGGTACTACAATGAGCAGTTCTTC. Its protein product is CASSFRTGYYNEQFF.

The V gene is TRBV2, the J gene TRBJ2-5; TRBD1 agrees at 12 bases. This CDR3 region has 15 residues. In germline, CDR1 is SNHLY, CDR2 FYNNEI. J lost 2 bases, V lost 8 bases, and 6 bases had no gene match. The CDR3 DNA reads TGTGCCAGCGGGGACAGGGGGCTGGGGCAAGAGACCCAGTACTTC. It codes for CASGDRGLGQETQYF.

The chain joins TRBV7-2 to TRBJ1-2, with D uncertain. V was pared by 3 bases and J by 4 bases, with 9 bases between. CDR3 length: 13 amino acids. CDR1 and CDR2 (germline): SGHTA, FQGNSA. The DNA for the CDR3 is TGTGCCAGCAGCTTGGTGGCCGGCTATGGCTACACCTTC. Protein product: CASSLVAGYGYTF. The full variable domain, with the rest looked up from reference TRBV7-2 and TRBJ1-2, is GAGVSQSPSNKVTEKGKDVELRCDPISGHTALYWYRQSLGQGLEFLIYFQGNSAPDKSGLPSDRFSAERTGGSVSTLTIQRTQQEDSAVYLCASSLVAGYGYTFGSGTRLTVV.

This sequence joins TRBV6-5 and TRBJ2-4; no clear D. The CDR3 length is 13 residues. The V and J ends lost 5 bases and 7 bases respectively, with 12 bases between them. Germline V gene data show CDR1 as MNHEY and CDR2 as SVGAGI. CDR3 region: CASSTGRWNIQYF. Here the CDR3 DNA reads TGTGCCAGCAGTACCGGGCGGTGGAACATTCAGTACTTC.

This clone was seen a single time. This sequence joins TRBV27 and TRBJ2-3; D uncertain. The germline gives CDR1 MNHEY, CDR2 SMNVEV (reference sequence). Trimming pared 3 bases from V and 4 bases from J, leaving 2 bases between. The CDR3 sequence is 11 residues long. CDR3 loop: CASSFSDTQYF. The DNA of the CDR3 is TGTGCCAGCAGTTTCTCAGATACGCAGTATTTT.